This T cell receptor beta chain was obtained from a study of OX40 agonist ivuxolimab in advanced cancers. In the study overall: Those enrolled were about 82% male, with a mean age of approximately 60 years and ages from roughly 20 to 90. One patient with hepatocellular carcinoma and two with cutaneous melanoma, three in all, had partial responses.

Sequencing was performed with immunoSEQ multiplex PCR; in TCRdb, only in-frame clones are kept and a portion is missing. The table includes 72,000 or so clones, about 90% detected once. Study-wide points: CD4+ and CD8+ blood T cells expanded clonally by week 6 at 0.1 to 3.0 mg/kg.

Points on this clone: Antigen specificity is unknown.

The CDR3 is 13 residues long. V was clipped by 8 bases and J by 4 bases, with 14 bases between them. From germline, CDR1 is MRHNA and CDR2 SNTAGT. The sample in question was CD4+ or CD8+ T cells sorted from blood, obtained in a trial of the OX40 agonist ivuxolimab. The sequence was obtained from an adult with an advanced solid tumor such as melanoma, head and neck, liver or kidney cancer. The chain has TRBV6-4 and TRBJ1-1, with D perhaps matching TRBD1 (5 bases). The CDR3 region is CASAREPSTEAFF. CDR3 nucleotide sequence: TGTGCCAGCGCCAGGGAGCCGAGCACTGAAGCTTTCTTT.